Following are 25 T cell receptor beta chains from one sample sequenced in a study of blood T cell repertoires in COVID-19. The repertoire was sequenced with immunoSEQ multiplex PCR; TCRdb's copy has only in-frame clones and lacks some. The data hold fewer than 50,000 clones, with roughly 85% observed a single time. Sequencing used peripheral blood. These receptor sequences come from a man aged 55 to 70 with COVID-19, enrolled during active disease.

This sequence joins TRBV10-3 and TRBJ1-1; tentative D call: TRBD1 (6 bases). This CDR3 has 17 amino acids. Germline V CDR1 and CDR2: ENHRY, SYGVKD. The V end was cut by 6 bases, the J end by 1 base, with 21 bases between. The CDR3 coding sequence is TGTGCCATCAGCCCACTTTTGACAGGCGATCAGAACACTGAAGCTTTCTTT. It translates to CAISPLLTGDQNTEAFF.

The chain couples TRBV9 to TRBJ2-6; D perhaps matches TRBD2 (6 bases). The germline CDR1 and CDR2 sequences are SGDLS and YYNGEE. Deletions cut 0 bases from V and 0 bases from J, with 10 bases between. The CDR3 loop spans 17 amino acids. The CDR3 sequence is CASSVEGLISGANVLTF. CDR3 in DNA: TGTGCCAGCAGCGTAGAGGGACTCATCTCTGGGGCCAACGTCCTGACTTTC.

The chain uses TRBV30 and TRBJ1-5; possibly TRBD1 for D (5 bases). CDR1 and CDR2 from the germline V gene are GTSNPN and SVGIG (reference sequence). CDR3 size: 18 residues. Trimming pared 0 bases from V and 0 bases from J, leaving 18 bases between. The CDR3 DNA reads TGTGCCTGGAGTGTATCTAGGGGCACCGGGTATAGCAATCAGCCCCAGCATTTT. Its protein product is CAWSVSRGTGYSNQPQHF.

The chain links TRBV19 to TRBJ2-1; 8 nucleotides align to TRBD2. CDR3 length equals 16 residues. The germline V gene encodes CDR1 LNHDA and CDR2 SQIVND (reference sequence). V gave up 6 bases and J gave up 6 bases; unmatched junction bases: 13. The CDR3 coding sequence is TGTGCCAGTAGAGCCCACGGCGGGAGGAGGCGCAATGAGCAGTTCTTC. Protein sequence: CASRAHGGRRRNEQFF. The variable domain in full, completed from reference TRBV19 and TRBJ2-1, reads DGGITQSPKYLFRKEGQNVTLSCEQNLNHDAMYWYRQDPGQGLRLIYYSQIVNDFQKGDIAEGYSVSREKKESFPLTVTSAQKNPTAFYLCASRAHGGRRRNEQFFGPGTRLTVL.

In DNA, the CDR3 is TGTGCCACCAGTGATTCTGGTCTAGCGGGCGATGAGCAGTTCTTC. Translated: CATSDSGLAGDEQFF. The chain employs TRBV24-1 and TRBJ2-1, with 8 bases that match TRBD2. With V trimmed by 2 bases and J by 8 bases, 7 bases remained unmatched. Germline V gives CDR1 KGHDR, CDR2 SFDVKD. This CDR3 comprises 15 residues.

Note on this clone: Other DNA variants within this sample encode the same CDR3. The chain is built from TRBV3-1 (or the pseudogene TRBV3-2) and TRBJ1-2, with no clear D. The CDR3 is made up of 12 amino acids. The ends were cut back, 1 base at V and 8 bases at J, with 8 bases in the middle. Germline loops: CDR1 LGHDT, CDR2 YNNKEL (reference sequence). The CDR3, as DNA: TGTGCCAGCAGCCAAGCCCACCTAGGCTACACCTTC. Translated: CASSQAHLGYTF.

The chain joins TRBV3-1 (or the pseudogene TRBV3-2) to TRBJ1-3; no reliable D call. V was pared by 4 bases and J by 1 base, with 5 bases between. The CDR3 is 13 amino acids. Germline V gene lookup returns CDR1 LGHDT and CDR2 YNNKEL (reference sequence). CDR3 protein: CASSLRSGNTIYF. CDR3 nucleotide sequence: TGTGCCAGCAGCCTGAGGTCTGGAAACACCATATATTTT.

V is TRBV29-1 and J is TRBJ1-1; TRBD1 agrees at 7 bases. The J segment lost 1 base and the V segment lost 1 base, leaving 3 bases of the junction unmatched. From germline, CDR1 is SQVTM and CDR2 ANQGSEA. This CDR3 contains 14 residues. This CDR3 reads CSVEARDRNTEAFF. DNA for the CDR3: TGCAGCGTTGAAGCGAGGGACAGGAACACTGAAGCTTTCTTT.

The chain combines TRBV5-4 with TRBJ1-2, with 7 nucleotides matching TRBD1. Germline assignment: CDR1 SGHNT and CDR2 YYREEE (reference sequence). Trimming removed 3 bases from V and 2 bases from J; junction bases left unmatched: 7. The CDR3 contains 15 residues. Here the CDR3 DNA reads TGTGCCAGCAGCTCAAACCGACAGGGAAACTATGGCTACACCTTC. It translates to CASSSNRQGNYGYTF.

J is TRBJ2-1 and V is TRBV6-4; TRBD2 is a possible D gene (5 bases). This CDR3 spans 13 amino acids. V shed 3 bases and J shed 5 bases, with 8 bases lying between them. Germline V gene sequence: CDR1 MRHNA, CDR2 SNTAGT. The CDR3 loop reads CASSEGSDNEQFF. CDR3 in DNA: TGTGCCAGCAGTGAAGGGAGCGACAATGAGCAGTTCTTC.

The chain joins TRBV6-2 or TRBV6-3 to TRBJ2-5; weak D call: TRBD2 (6 bases). This CDR3 spans 16 amino acids. Germline V gene lookup returns CDR1 MNHEY and CDR2 SVGEGT. Trimming removed 0 bases from V and 5 bases from J, with 16 bases in between. The CDR3 DNA sequence: TGTGCCAGCAGTTACTCGACGCGGGAATTCGAGGAGACCCAGTACTTC. This gives the protein CASSYSTREFEETQYF.

In this sample, this clone turned up once. The chain joins TRBV5-1 to TRBJ1-1; the match to TRBD1 covers 9 bases. Germline CDR1 reads SGHRS; CDR2 reads YFSETQ. Germline trimming cut 1 base from V and 7 bases from J; bases unmatched to any gene: 5. This CDR3 has 14 residues. CDR3 amino acids: CASSLPDRGVEAFF. The CDR3 DNA reads as TGCGCCAGCAGCTTGCCCGACAGGGGGGTTGAAGCTTTCTTT.

The V and J genes are TRBV7-9 and TRBJ1-2; D gene ambiguous. V was shortened by 2 bases and J by 13 bases, with 14 bases between the two germline ends. The CDR3 contains 12 residues. Germline CDR1 reads SEHNR; CDR2 reads FQNEAQ (reference sequence). The CDR3 DNA is TGTGCCAGCAGCTTACCTTCCGCGGTGAGCACCTTC. It codes for CASSLPSAVSTF.

The J gene is TRBJ2-5, the V gene TRBV11-1; 7 positions match TRBD1. The CDR3 covers 16 residues. J lost 2 bases, V lost 5 bases, and 11 bases had no gene match. From germline, CDR1 is SGHAT and CDR2 FQDESV (reference sequence). In DNA form, the CDR3 reads TGTGCCAGCAGCCCCTCGAGGGGCAGGGGGCAAGAGACCCAGTACTTC. This sequence encodes CASSPSRGRGQETQYF.

The CDR3 DNA reads TGCGCCAGCAGCTTGGGACAGATAGCGGGAGGACAAGAGACCCAGTACTTC. Translation: CASSLGQIAGGQETQYF. The chain uses TRBV5-1 and TRBJ2-5; 10 bases align to TRBD2. Germline V gene sequence: CDR1 SGHRS, CDR2 YFSETQ. This CDR3 has 17 residues. V was pared by 0 bases and J by 2 bases, with 7 bases of the junction left unmatched.

The chain combines TRBV5-1 with TRBJ2-1; 7 positions agree with TRBD2. Germline-derived CDR1 and CDR2 are SGHRS and YFSETQ. Trimming at V came to 0 bases and at J to 4 bases, leaving 4 bases not matched to a gene. The CDR3 covers 15 residues. CDR3 DNA: TGCGCCAGCAGCTTGGGGGCTAGCGGATACAATGAGCAGTTCTTC. It is translated as CASSLGASGYNEQFF.

Comments on this clone: At one end the junction does not follow the germline gene, possibly because of a read error. V and J are TRBV2 and TRBJ1-2, with 7 bases matching TRBD1. This CDR3 comprises 11 residues. The germline CDR1 and CDR2 sequences are SNHLY and FYNNEI. CDR3 sequence (DNA): TGTGCCAGTAGACAGGGAGTCCAATACCCCTTC. Its translation: CASRQGVQYPF.

The CDR3 loop reads CASSRTGLNTEAFF. Written as DNA, the CDR3 is TGTGCCAGCAGCCGGACAGGACTCAACACTGAAGCTTTCTTT. This chain links TRBV27 with TRBJ1-1; 7 bases match TRBD1. The V segment lost 6 bases and the J segment 2 bases; nucleotides outside the gene matches: 6. Germline values: CDR1 MNHEY, CDR2 SMNVEV (reference sequence). The CDR3 has 14 residues.

This sequence joins TRBV5-1 and TRBJ2-5; D is unclear. The CDR3 totals 14 residues. V gave up 0 bases and J gave up 2 bases, with 8 bases separating them. Per the germline V gene, CDR1 is SGHRS and CDR2 is YFSETQ. CDR3 protein: CASSLVGAQETQYF. Here the CDR3 DNA reads TGCGCCAGCAGCTTGGTTGGAGCACAAGAGACCCAGTACTTC.

V usage is TRBV28 and J usage is TRBJ1-2, with D tentatively TRBD1 (5 bases). This CDR3 comprises 14 residues. Germline loops: CDR1 MDHEN, CDR2 SYDVKM. The germline V and J ends were trimmed by 6 bases and 0 bases, with 11 bases remaining between them. For the CDR3, the DNA is TGTGCCAGCAGACCAGGGACTTCTAACTATGGCTACACCTTC. It is translated as CASRPGTSNYGYTF.

V gene TRBV19 combines with J gene TRBJ1-1; TRBD1 matches 7 bases. The CDR3 has 12 amino acids. Per germline, CDR1 LNHDA and CDR2 SQIVND (reference sequence). V was clipped by 5 bases and J by 5 bases; unmatched bases: 2. CDR3 protein: CASSRGQTEAFF. The CDR3, as DNA: TGTGCCAGTAGTCGGGGACAGACTGAAGCTTTCTTT. Using reference TRBV19 and TRBJ1-1 for the parts outside the CDR3, the full variable domain is DGGITQSPKYLFRKEGQNVTLSCEQNLNHDAMYWYRQDPGQGLRLIYYSQIVNDFQKGDIAEGYSVSREKKESFPLTVTSAQKNPTAFYLCASSRGQTEAFFGQGTRLTVV.

The chain couples TRBV18 to TRBJ2-6, with D tentatively TRBD1 (6 bases). Trimming left V 5 bases short and J 4 bases short, with 12 bases between. In germline, CDR1 is KGHSH, CDR2 LQKENI. CDR3 length: 15 amino acids. This CDR3 reads CASSDTGSGANVLTF. In DNA form, the CDR3 reads TGTGCCAGCTCAGACACAGGGTCCGGGGCCAACGTCCTGACTTTC.

The genes are TRBV6-6 and TRBJ1-1, with 7 bases identical to TRBD1. The CDR3 consists of 15 residues. The germline gives CDR1 MNHNY, CDR2 SVGAGI (reference sequence). Trimming took 5 bases from V and 0 from J; bases not matched to a gene: 6. The CDR3 region is CASSQTGQMNTEAFF. The CDR3 bases are TGTGCCAGCAGTCAGACAGGGCAGATGAACACTGAAGCTTTCTTT.

This clone was seen only once. The chain employs TRBV2 and TRBJ2-3, with 11 bases matching TRBD2. The V gene's germline CDR1 is SNHLY and CDR2 FYNNEI. CDR3 length equals 15 residues. With V trimmed by 7 bases and J by 4 bases, 7 bases remained unmatched. The CDR3 reads CASTPTSGASDTQYF. In nucleotides, the CDR3 is TGTGCCAGCACCCCGACTAGCGGGGCCTCAGATACGCAGTATTTT.

This clone was observed a few times. The chain employs TRBV7-2 and TRBJ2-7; 12 bases are shared with TRBD1. This CDR3 comprises 14 residues. V gave up 4 bases and J gave up 6 bases; unmatched junction bases: 4. The V gene's germline CDR1 is SGHTA and CDR2 FQGNSA. The CDR3 spells CASSSGTGGAEQYF. For the CDR3, the DNA is TGTGCCAGCAGCTCCGGGACAGGGGGCGCCGAGCAGTACTTC.